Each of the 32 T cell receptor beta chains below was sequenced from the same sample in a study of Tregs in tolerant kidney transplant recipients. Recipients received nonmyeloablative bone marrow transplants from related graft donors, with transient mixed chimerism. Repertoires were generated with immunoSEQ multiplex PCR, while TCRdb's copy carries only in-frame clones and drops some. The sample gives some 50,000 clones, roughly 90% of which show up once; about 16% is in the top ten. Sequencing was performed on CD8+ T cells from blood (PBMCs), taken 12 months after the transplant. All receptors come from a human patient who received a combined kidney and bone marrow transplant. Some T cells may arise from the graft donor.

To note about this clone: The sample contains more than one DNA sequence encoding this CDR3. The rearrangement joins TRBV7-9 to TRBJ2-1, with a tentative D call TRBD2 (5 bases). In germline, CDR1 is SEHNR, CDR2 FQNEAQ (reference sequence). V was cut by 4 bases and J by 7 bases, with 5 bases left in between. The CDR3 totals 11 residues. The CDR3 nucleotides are TGTGCCAGCAGCTCGGGGAATGAGCAGTTCTTC. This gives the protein CASSSGNEQFF. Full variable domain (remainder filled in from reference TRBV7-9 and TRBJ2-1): DTGVSQNPRHKITKRGQNVTFRCDPISEHNRLYWYRQTLGQGPEFLTYFQNEAQLEKSRLLSDRFSAERPKGSFSTLEIQRTEQGDSAMYLCASSSGNEQFFGPGTRLTVL.

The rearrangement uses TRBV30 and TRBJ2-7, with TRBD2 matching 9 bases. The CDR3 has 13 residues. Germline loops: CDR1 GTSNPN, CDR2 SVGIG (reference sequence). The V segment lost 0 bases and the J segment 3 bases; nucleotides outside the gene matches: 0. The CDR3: CAWSVAGGYEQYF. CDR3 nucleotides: TGTGCCTGGAGTGTAGCGGGAGGCTACGAGCAGTACTTC.

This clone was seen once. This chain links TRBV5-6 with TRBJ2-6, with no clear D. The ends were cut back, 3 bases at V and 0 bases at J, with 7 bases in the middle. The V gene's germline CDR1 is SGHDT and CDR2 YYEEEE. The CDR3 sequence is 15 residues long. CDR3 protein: CASSSINSGANVLTF. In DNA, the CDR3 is TGTGCCAGCAGCTCCATCAACTCTGGGGCCAACGTCCTGACTTTC.

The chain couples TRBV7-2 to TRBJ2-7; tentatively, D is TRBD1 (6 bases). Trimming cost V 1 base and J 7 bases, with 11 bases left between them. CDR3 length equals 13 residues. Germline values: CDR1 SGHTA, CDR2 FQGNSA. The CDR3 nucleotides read TGTGCCAGCAGCTTAGAGAGGGGGTGGGAGCAGTACTTC. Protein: CASSLERGWEQYF.

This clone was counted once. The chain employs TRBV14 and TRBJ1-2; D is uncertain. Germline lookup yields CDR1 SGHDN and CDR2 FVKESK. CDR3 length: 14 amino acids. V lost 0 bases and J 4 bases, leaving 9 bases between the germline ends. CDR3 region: CASSQDLGFYGYTF. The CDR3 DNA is TGTGCCAGCAGCCAAGATCTGGGCTTCTATGGCTACACCTTC.

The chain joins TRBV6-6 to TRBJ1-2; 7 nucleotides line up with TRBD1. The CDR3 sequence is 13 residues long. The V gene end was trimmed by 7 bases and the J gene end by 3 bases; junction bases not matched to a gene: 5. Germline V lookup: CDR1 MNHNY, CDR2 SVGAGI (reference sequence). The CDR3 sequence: CASTRTGHYGYTF. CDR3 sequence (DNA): TGTGCCAGCACGCGGACAGGTCACTATGGCTACACCTTC.

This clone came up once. The CDR3 is CASSLDPGQGADTQYF. CDR3 sequence (DNA): TGTGCCAGCAGCTTAGACCCGGGACAGGGGGCAGATACGCAGTATTTT. The chain uses TRBV7-9 and TRBJ2-3, with 11 bases lining up with TRBD1. The CDR3 runs to 16 residues. Germline V gene data show CDR1 as SEHNR and CDR2 as FQNEAQ (reference sequence). The J segment lost 4 bases and the V segment lost 1 base, leaving 4 bases of the junction unmatched.

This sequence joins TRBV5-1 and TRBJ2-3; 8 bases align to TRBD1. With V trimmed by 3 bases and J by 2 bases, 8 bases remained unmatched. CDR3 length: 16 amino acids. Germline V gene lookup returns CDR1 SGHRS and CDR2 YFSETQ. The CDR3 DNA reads TGCGCCAGCAGCTCCCTGACAGGGGTCGACACAGATACGCAGTATTTT. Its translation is CASSSLTGVDTDTQYF.

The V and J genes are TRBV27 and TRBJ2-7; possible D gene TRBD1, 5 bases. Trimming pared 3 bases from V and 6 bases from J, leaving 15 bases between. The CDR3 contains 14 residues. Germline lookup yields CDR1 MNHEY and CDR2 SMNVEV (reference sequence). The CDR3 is CASSFFLAGSEQYF. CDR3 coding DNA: TGTGCCAGCAGTTTTTTTCTGGCAGGGTCCGAGCAGTACTTC.

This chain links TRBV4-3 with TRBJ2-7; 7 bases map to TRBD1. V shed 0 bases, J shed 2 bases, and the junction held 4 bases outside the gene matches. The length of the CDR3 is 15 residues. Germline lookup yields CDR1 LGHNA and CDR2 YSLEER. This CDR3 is CASSQDPGGPYEQYF. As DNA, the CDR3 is TGCGCCAGCAGCCAAGATCCAGGGGGACCCTACGAGCAGTACTTC.

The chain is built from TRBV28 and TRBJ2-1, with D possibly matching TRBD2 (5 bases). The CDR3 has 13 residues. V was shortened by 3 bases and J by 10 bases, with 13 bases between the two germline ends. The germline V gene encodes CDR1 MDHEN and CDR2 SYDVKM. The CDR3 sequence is CASSFGGPVEQFF. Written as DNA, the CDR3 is TGTGCCAGCAGTTTCGGCGGGCCGGTCGAGCAGTTCTTC.

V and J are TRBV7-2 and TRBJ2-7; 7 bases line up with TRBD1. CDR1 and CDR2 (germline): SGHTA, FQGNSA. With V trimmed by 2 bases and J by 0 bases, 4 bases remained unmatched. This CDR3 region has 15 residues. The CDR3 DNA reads TGTGCCAGCAGCTTAACCCGGGACAGCTCCTACGAGCAGTACTTC. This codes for CASSLTRDSSYEQYF.

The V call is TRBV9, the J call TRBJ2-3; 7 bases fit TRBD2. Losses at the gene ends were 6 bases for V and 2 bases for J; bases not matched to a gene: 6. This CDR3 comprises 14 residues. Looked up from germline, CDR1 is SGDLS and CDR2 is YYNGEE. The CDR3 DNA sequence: TGTGCCAGCACTCTGGGGGGGTCCACAGATACGCAGTATTTT. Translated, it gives CASTLGGSTDTQYF.

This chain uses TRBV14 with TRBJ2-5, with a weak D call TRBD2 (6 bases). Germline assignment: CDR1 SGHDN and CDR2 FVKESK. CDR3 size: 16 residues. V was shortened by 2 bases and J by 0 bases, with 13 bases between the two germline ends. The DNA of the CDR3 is TGTGCCAGCAGCCAATTACTAGCCGAGTACCAAGAGACCCAGTACTTC. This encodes CASSQLLAEYQETQYF.

Written as DNA, the CDR3 is TGTGCCAGTAGTCCCGACAGGGAATCTCAGAACACTGAAGCTTTCTTT. It specifies CASSPDRESQNTEAFF. The chain uses TRBV19 and TRBJ1-1, with 7 nucleotides matching TRBD1. Germline V CDR1 and CDR2: LNHDA, SQIVND (reference sequence). Losses at the gene ends were 5 bases for V and 1 base for J; bases not matched to a gene: 10. This CDR3 is built from 16 residues.

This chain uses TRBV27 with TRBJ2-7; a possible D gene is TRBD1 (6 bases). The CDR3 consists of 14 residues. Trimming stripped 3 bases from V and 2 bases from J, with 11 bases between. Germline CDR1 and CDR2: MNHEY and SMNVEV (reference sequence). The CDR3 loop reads CASSFRGATYEQYF. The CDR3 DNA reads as TGTGCCAGCAGTTTCAGGGGCGCAACCTACGAGCAGTACTTC.

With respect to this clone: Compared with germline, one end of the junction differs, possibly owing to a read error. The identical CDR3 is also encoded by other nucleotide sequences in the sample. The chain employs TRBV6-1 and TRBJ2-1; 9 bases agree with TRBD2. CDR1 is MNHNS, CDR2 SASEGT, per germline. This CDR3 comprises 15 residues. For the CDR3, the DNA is TGTGCCAGCACGGGGTATGGCGGGGGGGCCTATGAGCAATTCTTC. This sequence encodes CASTGYGGGAYEQFF.

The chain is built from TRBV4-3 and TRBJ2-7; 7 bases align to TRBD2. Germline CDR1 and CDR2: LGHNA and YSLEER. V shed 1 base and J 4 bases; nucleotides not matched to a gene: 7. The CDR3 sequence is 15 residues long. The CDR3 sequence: CASSQVYSGPYEQYF. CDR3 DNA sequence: TGCGCCAGCAGCCAAGTGTATAGCGGGCCTTACGAGCAGTACTTC.

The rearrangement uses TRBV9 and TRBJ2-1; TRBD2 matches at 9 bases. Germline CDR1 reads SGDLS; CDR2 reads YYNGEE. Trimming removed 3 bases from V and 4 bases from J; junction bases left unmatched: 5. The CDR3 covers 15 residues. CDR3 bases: TGTGCCAGCAGCGACCCTAGCGGGGTTTACAATGAGCAGTTCTTC. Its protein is CASSDPSGVYNEQFF.

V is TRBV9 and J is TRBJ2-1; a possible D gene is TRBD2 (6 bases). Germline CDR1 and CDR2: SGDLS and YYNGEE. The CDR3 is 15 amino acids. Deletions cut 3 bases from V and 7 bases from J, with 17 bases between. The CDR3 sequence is CASSDPGLRGNEQFF. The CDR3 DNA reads TGTGCCAGCAGCGATCCGGGACTCCGTGGGAATGAGCAGTTCTTC.

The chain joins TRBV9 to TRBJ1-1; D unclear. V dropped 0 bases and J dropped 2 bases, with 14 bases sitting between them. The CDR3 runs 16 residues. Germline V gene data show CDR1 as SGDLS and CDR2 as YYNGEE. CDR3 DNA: TGTGCCAGCAGCGTAGCTCCTTCTGCGGGAAACACTGAAGCTTTCTTT. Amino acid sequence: CASSVAPSAGNTEAFF.

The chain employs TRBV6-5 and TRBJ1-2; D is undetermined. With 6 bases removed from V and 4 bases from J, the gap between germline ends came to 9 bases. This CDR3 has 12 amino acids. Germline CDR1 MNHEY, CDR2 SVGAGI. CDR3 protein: CASSPGGYGYTF. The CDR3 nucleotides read TGTGCCAGCAGCCCCGGAGGCTATGGCTACACCTTC.

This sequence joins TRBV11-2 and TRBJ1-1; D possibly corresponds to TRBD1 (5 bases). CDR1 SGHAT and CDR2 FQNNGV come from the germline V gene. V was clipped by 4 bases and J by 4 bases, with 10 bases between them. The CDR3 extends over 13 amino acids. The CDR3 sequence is CASSSPDSTEAFF. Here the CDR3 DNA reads TGTGCCAGCAGCTCCCCCGACAGCACTGAAGCTTTCTTT.

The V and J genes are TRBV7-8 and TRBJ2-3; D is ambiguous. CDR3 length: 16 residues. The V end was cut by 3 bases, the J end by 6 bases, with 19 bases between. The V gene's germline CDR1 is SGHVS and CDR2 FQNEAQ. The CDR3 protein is CASSFLVSLVEDTQYF. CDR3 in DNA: TGTGCCAGCAGCTTCCTAGTTAGTCTAGTAGAGGATACGCAGTATTTT.

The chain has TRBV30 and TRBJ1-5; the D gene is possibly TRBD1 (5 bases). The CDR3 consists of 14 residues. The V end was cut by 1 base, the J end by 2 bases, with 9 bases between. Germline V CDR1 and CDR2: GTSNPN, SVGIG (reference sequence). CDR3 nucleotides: TGTGCCTGGAGTGGGGGCATTGGCAATCAGCCCCAGCATTTT. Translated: CAWSGGIGNQPQHF.

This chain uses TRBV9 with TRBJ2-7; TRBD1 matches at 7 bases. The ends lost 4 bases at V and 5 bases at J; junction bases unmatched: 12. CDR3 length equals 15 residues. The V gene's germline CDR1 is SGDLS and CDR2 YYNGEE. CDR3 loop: CASSYTGTALNEQYF. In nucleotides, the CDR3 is TGTGCCAGCAGCTATACCGGGACAGCCCTGAACGAGCAGTACTTC.

The CDR3 sequence: CASSVVEGSYEQYF. The CDR3 DNA is TGTGCCAGCAGCGTAGTGGAGGGGAGTTACGAGCAGTACTTC. V and J are TRBV9 and TRBJ2-7; maybe TRBD2 (6 bases). V gave up 0 bases and J gave up 4 bases, with 11 bases separating them. The CDR3 is made up of 14 amino acids. The germline V gene has CDR1 SGDLS and CDR2 YYNGEE.

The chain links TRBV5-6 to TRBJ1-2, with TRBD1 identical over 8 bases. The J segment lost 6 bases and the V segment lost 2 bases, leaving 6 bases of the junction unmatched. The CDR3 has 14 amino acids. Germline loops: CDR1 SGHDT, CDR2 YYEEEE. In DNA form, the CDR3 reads TGTGCCAGCAGCTTTGGACAGGGCGAAGATGGCTACACCTTC. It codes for CASSFGQGEDGYTF.

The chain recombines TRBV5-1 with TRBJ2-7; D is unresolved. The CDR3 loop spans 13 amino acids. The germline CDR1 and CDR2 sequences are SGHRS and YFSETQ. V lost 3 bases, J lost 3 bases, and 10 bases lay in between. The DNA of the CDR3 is TGCGCCAGCAGCTCAACAGAAAACTACGAGCAGTACTTC. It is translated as CASSSTENYEQYF.

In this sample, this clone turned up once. The CDR3 DNA reads as TGTGCCAGCAAAATCGGACAGGGCTCTCCCGGCTACACCTTC. This sequence encodes CASKIGQGSPGYTF. This chain uses TRBV6-5 with TRBJ1-2, with 8 bases lining up with TRBD1. Trimming at V came to 7 bases and at J to 8 bases, leaving 12 bases not matched to a gene. The CDR3 is made up of 14 amino acids. The germline V gene has CDR1 MNHEY and CDR2 SVGAGI.

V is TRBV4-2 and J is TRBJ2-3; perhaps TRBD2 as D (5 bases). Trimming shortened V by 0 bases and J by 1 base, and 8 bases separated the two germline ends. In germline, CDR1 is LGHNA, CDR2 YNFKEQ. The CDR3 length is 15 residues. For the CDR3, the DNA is TGTGCCAGCAGCCAAGATTGGCGGGGCACAGATACGCAGTATTTT. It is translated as CASSQDWRGTDTQYF.

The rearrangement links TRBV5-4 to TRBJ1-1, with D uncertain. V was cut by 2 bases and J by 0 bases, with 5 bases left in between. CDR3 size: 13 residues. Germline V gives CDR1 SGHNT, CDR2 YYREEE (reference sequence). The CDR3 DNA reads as TGTGCCAGCAGCTTCGCGGTGAACACTGAAGCTTTCTTT. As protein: CASSFAVNTEAFF.